This T cell receptor (beta chain) was obtained from a study of long-term antiretroviral therapy in people with HIV. At survey level, the immunoSEQ assay was run in its v3.0 version. Measured with immunoSEQ multiplex PCR; TCRdb has only the in-frame clones, and not every one. The profile shows 34,000 or so clones, 65% to 90% of them singletons. The study used samples holding about 0.95-10 million cryopreserved PBMC before DNA extraction. The CDR3 loop spans 16 amino acids. Germline V gene sequence: CDR1 SGDLS, CDR2 YYNGEE. Unmatched junction bases numbered 8, after V lost 0 bases and J lost 6 bases. This clone came up once. Its antigen remains unidentified. Study-level findings and limits: Control repertoires displayed wider CDR3 length ranges than the HIV repertoires. Post-ART, diversity grew, though it stayed under transplant donor control levels. Regardless of time point, clones expanded before ART dominated the repertoire.

The V gene is TRBV9, the J gene TRBJ2-4; 8 bases agree with TRBD1. The TCR originated in a man between 18 and 29 years old with HIV. Material: unsorted PBMCs, obtained roughly 3.5 years after starting antiretroviral therapy. CDR3 sequence reads: CASSVAAGGAGNIQYF. The CDR3 DNA is TGTGCCAGCAGCGTAGCGGCAGGGGGCGCGGGAAACATTCAGTACTTC.